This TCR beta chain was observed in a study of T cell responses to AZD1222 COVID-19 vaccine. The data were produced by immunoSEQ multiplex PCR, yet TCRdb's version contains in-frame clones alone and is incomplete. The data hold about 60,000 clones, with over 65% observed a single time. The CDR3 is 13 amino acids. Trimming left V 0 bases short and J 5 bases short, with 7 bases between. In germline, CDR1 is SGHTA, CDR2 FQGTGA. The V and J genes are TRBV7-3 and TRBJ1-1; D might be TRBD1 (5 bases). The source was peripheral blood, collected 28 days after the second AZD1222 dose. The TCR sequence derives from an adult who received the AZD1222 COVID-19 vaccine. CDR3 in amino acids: CASSLTGGTEAFF. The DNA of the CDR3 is TGTGCCAGCAGCTTAACCGGGGGGACTGAAGCTTTCTTT.